This T cell receptor beta chain was obtained from a study of T cell repertoires in cytomegalovirus infection. Study information: Indications came from public TCR beta signatures; they pointed to CMV infection and to a matching HLA type.

General observations from the study: Ex vivo responses were dominated by HLA-C-restricted CMV-specific TCR beta clonotypes.

This clonotype occurred once. Its antigen is still unknown. One base away lies a much larger clone, so this may be a sequencing read error. A single record per CDR3 protein comes from TCRdb applying MiXCR to the reads. Of about 100,000 distinct CDR3 sequences in the sample, about a quarter were seen once. This TCR was recovered from a human donor in good health (CMV status not recorded). Some clones in this sample may be carry-over from other donors' samples. The sample consisted of CD8+ T cells from PBMCs.

The CDR3 is CASSLLGSRANSYEQYF. The CDR3 DNA is TGTGCCAGCAGTCTCCTGGGGAGCAGGGCCAACTCCTACGAGCAGTACTTC. The gene calls are TRBV28 and TRBJ2-7; D may correspond to TRBD1 or TRBD2 (5 bases each). V was clipped by 5 bases and J by 0 bases, with 20 bases between them. The CDR3 runs to 17 residues. The germline V gene encodes CDR1 MDHEN and CDR2 SYDVKM.